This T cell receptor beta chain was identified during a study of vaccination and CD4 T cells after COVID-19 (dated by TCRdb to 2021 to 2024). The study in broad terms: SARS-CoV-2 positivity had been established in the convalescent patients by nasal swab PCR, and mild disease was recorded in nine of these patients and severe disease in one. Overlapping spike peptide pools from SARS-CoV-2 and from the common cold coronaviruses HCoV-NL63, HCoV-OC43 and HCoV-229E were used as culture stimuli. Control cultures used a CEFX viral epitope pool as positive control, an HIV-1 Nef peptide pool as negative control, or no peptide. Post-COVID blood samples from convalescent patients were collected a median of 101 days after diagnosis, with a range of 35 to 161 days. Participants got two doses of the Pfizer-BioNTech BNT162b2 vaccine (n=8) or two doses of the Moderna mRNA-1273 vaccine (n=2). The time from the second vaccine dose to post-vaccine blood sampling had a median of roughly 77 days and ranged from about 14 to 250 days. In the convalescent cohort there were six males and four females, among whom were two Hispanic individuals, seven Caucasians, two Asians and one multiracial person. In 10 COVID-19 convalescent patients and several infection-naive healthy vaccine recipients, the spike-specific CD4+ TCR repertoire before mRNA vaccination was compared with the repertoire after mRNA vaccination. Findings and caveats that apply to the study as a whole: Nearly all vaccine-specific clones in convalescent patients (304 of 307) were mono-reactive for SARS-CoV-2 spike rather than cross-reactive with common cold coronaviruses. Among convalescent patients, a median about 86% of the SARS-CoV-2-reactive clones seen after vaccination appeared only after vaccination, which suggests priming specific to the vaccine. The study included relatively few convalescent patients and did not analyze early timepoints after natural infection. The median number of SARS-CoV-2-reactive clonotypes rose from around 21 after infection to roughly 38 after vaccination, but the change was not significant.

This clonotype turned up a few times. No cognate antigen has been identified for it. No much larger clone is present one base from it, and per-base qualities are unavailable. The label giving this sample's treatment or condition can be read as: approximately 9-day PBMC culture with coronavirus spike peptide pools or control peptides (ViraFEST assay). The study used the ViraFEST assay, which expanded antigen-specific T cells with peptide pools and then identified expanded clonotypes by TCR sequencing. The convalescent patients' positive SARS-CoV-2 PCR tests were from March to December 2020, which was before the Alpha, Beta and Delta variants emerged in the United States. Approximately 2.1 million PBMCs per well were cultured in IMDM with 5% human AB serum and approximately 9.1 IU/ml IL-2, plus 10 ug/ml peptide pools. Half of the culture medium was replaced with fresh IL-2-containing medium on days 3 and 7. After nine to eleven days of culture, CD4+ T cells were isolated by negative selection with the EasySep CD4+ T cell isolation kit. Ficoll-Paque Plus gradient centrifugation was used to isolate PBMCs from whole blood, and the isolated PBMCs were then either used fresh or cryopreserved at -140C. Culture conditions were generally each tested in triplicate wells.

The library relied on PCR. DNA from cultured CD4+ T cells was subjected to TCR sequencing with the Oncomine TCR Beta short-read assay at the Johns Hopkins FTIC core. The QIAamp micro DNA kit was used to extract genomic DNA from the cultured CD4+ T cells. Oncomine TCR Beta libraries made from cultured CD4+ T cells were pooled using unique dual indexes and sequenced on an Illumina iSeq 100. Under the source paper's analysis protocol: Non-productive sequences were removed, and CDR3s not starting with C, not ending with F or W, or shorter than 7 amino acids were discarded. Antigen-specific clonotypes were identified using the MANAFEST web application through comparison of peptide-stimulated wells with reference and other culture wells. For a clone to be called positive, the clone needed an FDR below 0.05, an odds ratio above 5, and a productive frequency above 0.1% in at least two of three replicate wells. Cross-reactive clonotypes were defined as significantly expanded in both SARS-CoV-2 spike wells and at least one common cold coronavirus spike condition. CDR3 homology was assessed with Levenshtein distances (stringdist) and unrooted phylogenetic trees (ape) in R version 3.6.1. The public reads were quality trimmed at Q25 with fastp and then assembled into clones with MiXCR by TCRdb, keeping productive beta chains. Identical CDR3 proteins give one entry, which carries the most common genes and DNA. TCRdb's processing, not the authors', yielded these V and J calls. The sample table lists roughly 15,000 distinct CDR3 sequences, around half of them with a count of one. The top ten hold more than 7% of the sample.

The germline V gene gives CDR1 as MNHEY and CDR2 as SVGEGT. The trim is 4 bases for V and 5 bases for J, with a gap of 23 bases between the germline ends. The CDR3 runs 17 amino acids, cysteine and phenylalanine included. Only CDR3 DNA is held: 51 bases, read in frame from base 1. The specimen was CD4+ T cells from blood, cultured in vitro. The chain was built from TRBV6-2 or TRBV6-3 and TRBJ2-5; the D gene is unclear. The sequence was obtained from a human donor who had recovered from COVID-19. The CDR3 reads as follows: CASSLTSRIARRETQYF. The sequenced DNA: TGTGCCAGCAGTTTAACTTCGAGGATAGCCCGAAGGGAGACCCAGTACTTC.